This T cell receptor beta chain was recorded in a study of radiation and T cells in renal cell carcinoma. Study-level information: Nephrectomy followed 15 Gy stereotactic body radiation by 4 weeks.

Stated time point: blood 2 weeks post-SBRT. Treatment reported: 15 Gy SBRT to primary tumor, nephrectomy 4 weeks later. The CDR3 consists of 15 residues. The germline V gene encodes CDR1 KGHSY and CDR2 FQNENV. Between the trimmed V and J ends, which lost 0 bases and 7 bases, there was a span of 15 bases. Clones were read by immunoSEQ multiplex PCR, and TCRdb kept only the in-frame ones, dropping some. This sample yields just under 80,000 clones, of which 80% to 90% are seen a single time; about 22% belongs to the top ten. The sequence came from a woman aged 45-59 years with renal cell carcinoma. The sample consisted of blood, taken from a patient whose treatment included radiotherapy and nephrectomy. The chain joins TRBV16 to TRBJ2-5, with D possibly being TRBD2 (5 bases). The CDR3 here is CASSQSGVSYGTQYF. In nucleotides, the CDR3 is TGTGCCAGCAGCCAATCGGGAGTGAGCTACGGGACCCAGTACTTC. Complete variable domain (other parts from reference TRBV16 and TRBJ2-5): GEEVAQTPKHLVRGEGQKAKLYCAPIKGHSYVFWYQQVLKNEFKFLISFQNENVFDETGMPKERFSAKCLPNSPCSLEIQATKLEDSAVYFCASSQSGVSYGTQYFGPGTRLLVL.